One T cell receptor beta chain is described in this entry. The source of the sample is a study of blood T cell repertoires in COVID-19. CDR3 size: 14 residues. V lost 3 bases and J lost 5, with 16 bases in between. CDR1 and CDR2 from the germline V gene are SQVTM and ANQGSEA. Original processing notes: Counts of nucleated cells, estimated from reference gene primer amplification, were obtained. Profiled with immunoSEQ multiplex PCR; TCRdb holds only in-frame clones, not every one. The V and J calls and clone size come from that table; D and trimming were worked out from the DNA. The table records approximately 270,000 clones, 80% to 90% of them present only once.

V is TRBV29-1 and J is TRBJ1-1; a weak D match, TRBD1 (5 bases). The clonotype comes from a woman younger than 45 who had recovered from COVID-19. Sequenced material: PBMCs or T cells enriched from blood (not recorded which). The CDR3 bases are TGCAGCGTTGATTTGCTCCAGGGTGAGACTGAAGCTTTCTTT. Translating gives CSVDLLQGETEAFF.